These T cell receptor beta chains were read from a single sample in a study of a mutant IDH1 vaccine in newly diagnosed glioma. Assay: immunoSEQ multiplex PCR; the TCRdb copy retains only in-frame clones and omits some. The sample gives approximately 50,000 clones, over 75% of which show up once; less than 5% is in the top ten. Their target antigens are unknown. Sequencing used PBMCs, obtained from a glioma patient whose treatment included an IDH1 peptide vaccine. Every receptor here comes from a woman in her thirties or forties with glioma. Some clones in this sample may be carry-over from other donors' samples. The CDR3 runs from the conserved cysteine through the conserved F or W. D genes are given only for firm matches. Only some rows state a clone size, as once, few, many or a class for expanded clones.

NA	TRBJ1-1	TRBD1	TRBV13	CASSHRGATEAFF	TGTGCCAGCAGCCACAGGGGTGCCACTGAAGCTTTCTTT
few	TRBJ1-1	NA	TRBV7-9	CASLWGAGPSGRNTEAFF	TGTGCCAGCCTGTGGGGGGCGGGCCCTTCTGGTAGGAACACTGAAGCTTTCTTT
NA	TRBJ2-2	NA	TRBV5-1	CASSSFSNLDRELFF	TGCGCCAGCAGCTCGTTTTCTAACCTCGACCGGGAGCTGTTTTTT
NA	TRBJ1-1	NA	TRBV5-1	CASSFQGRGNTEAFF	TGCGCCAGCAGCTTCCAGGGGAGAGGAAACACTGAAGCTTTCTTT
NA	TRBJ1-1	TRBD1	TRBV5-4	CASSLWDRGWGTEAFF	TGTGCCAGCAGCTTATGGGACAGGGGATGGGGCACTGAAGCTTTCTTT
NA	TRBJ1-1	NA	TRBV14	CASSQDPAGMTEAFF	TGTGCCAGCAGCCAAGATCCAGCAGGGATGACTGAAGCTTTCTTT
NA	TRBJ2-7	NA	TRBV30	CAWSYGGPAEQYF	TGTGCCTGGAGTTATGGGGGCCCGGCTGAGCAGTACTTC
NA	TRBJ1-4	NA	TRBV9	CASSESLGGIEKLFF	TGTGCCAGCAGCGAGTCACTCGGGGGGATTGAAAAACTGTTTTTT
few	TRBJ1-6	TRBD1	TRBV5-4	CASSPVSGQLNSPLHF	TGTGCCAGCAGCCCGGTCTCGGGACAGCTCAATTCACCCCTCCACTTT
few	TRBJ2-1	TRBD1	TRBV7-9	CASSGQGVARRNEQFF	TGTGCCAGCAGCGGCCAGGGGGTAGCGAGGAGGAATGAGCAGTTCTTC
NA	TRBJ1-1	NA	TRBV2	CASSVGSGHTEAFF	TGTGCCAGCAGTGTAGGGTCCGGGCACACTGAAGCTTTCTTT
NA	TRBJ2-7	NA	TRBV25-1	CASSEKQGNNYEQYF	TGTGCCAGCAGTGAGAAACAGGGCAACAACTACGAGCAGTACTTC
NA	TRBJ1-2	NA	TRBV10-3	CAINGGPLGYTF	TGTGCCATCAATGGGGGCCCCTTGGGCTACACCTTC
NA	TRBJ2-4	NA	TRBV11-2	CASSPSPGNIQYF	TGTGCCAGCAGCCCGAGCCCGGGAAACATTCAGTACTTC
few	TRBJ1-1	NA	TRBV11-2	CASSRGTGTEAFF	TGTGCCAGCTCCAGGGGTACGGGCACTGAAGCTTTCTTT
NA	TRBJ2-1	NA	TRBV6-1	CASSESASPYNEQFF	TGTGCCAGCAGTGAATCCGCTAGCCCCTACAATGAGCAGTTCTTC
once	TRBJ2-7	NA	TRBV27	CASSLRQPYEQYF	TGTGCCAGCAGTCTTCGACAGCCCTACGAGCAGTACTTC
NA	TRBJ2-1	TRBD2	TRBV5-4	CASSVGLAAYNEQFF	TGTGCCAGCAGCGTGGGACTAGCAGCATACAATGAGCAGTTCTTC
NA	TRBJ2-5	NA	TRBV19	CASAWSGDQETQYF	TGTGCCAGCGCCTGGTCAGGGGATCAAGAGACCCAGTACTTC
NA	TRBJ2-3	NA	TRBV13	CASQSRDTQYF	TGTGCCAGCCAGTCTAGAGATACGCAGTATTTT
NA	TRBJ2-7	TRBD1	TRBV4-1	CASSHQPTGNSYEQYF	TGCGCCAGCAGCCACCAACCGACAGGGAACTCCTACGAGCAGTACTTC
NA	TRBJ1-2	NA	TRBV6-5	CASSSPDTNYGYTF	TGTGCCAGCAGTTCCCCCGATACTAACTATGGCTACACCTTC
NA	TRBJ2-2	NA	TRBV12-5	CASGLVPHPGELFF	TGTGCTAGTGGTTTGGTCCCCCACCCCGGGGAGCTGTTTTTT
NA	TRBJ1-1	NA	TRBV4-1	CASSYTGTLNTEAFF	TGCGCCAGCAGCTACACCGGGACTTTGAACACTGAAGCTTTCTTT
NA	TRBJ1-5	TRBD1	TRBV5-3	CARSLVSTGHNQPQHF	TGTGCCAGAAGCTTAGTTTCGACAGGGCACAATCAGCCCCAGCATTTT
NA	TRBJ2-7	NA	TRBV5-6	CASSGRLPAHEQYF	TGTGCCAGCTCTGGGAGACTACCCGCCCACGAGCAGTACTTC
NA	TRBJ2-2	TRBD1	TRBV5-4	CASSSGQYRITGELFF	TGTGCCAGCAGCTCGGGACAGTACCGCATCACCGGGGAGCTGTTTTTT
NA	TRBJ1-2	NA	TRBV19	CASSIEYPGYGYTF	TGTGCCAGTAGTATAGAGTATCCCGGCTATGGCTACACCTTC
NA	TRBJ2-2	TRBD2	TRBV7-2	CASSLGGRGGLGNTGELFF	TGTGCCAGCAGCTTAGGTGGGCGGGGGGGCTTGGGGAACACCGGGGAGCTGTTTTTT
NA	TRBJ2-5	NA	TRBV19	CASSPRGGGLKQYF	TGTGCCAGTAGTCCGAGGGGCGGGGGCCTTAAACAGTACTTC
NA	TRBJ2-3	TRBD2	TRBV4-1	CASSQDHGWGGANTQYF	TGCGCCAGCAGCCAAGATCATGGTTGGGGGGGTGCTAATACGCAGTATTTT
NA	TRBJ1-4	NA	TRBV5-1	CASSPLSAGRATNEKLFF	TGCGCCAGCAGCCCTCTCAGCGCAGGCCGGGCAACTAATGAAAAACTGTTTTTT
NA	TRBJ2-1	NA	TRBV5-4	CASSLGNEQFF	TGTGCCAGCAGCTTGGGAAATGAGCAGTTCTTC
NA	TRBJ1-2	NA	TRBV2	CASSEQGGYGYTF	TGTGCCAGCAGTGAGCAGGGAGGCTATGGCTACACCTTC
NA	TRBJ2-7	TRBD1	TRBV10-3	CALGQEGEQYF	TGTGCCTTGGGACAGGAGGGCGAGCAGTACTTC
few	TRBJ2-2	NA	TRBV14	CASSQERVGELFF	TGTGCCAGCAGCCAAGAGCGGGTCGGGGAGCTGTTTTTT
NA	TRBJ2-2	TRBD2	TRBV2	CASSPPSGGPNTGELFF	TGTGCCAGCAGTCCGCCCAGCGGGGGCCCCAACACCGGGGAGCTGTTTTTT
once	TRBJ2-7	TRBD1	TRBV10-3	CAISELEPGQLSYEQYF	TGTGCCATCAGTGAGTTAGAACCGGGACAGCTTTCCTACGAGCAGTACTTC
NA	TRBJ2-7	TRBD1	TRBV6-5	CASSYSTGFEQYF	TGTGCCAGCAGTTACTCGACAGGGTTCGAGCAGTACTTC
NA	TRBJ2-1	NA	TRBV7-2	CASSLASGPYNEQFF	TGTGCCAGCAGCTTAGCCAGCGGGCCCTACAATGAGCAGTTCTTC
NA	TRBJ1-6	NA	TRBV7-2	CASSLGQFTSPLHF	TGTGCCAGCAGCTTAGGGCAGTTTACTTCACCCCTCCACTTT
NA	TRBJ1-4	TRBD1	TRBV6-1	CASLDRAGEKLFF	TGTGCCAGCCTCGACAGGGCTGGAGAAAAACTGTTTTTT
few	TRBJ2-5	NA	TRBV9	CASSVGVTNPIQETQYF	TGTGCCAGCAGCGTAGGGGTGACTAACCCGATCCAAGAGACCCAGTACTTC
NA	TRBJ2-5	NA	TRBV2	CASSEEVRETQYF	TGTGCCAGCAGTGAAGAGGTCCGGGAGACCCAGTACTTC
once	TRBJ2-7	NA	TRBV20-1	CSARVTHEQYF	TGCAGTGCTAGAGTAACACACGAGCAGTACTTC
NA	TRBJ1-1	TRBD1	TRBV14	CASSPPTGANTEAFF	TGTGCCAGCAGCCCCCCGACAGGGGCGAACACTGAAGCTTTCTTT
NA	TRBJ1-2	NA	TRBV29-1	CSVSGGVRDGYTF	TGCAGCGTTTCGGGAGGGGTGAGGGACGGCTACACCTTC
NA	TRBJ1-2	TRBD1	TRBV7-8	CASSMDRARPNNYGYTF	TGTGCCAGCAGCATGGACAGGGCTCGCCCTAATAACTATGGCTACACCTTC
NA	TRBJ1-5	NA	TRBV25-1	CASNRAGQPQHF	TGTGCCAGCAACAGGGCGGGGCAGCCCCAGCATTTT
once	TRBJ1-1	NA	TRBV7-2	CASSPNRDTRAFF	TGTGCCAGCAGCCCTAACCGGGACACGCGAGCTTTCTTT
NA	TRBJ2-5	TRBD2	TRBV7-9	CASSFSRTSGGSFQETQYF	TGTGCCAGCAGCTTTTCACGGACTAGCGGGGGGTCCTTCCAAGAGACCCAGTACTTC
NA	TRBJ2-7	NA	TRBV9	CASSAHEQYF	TGTGCCAGCAGCGCCCACGAGCAGTACTTC
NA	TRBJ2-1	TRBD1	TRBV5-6	CASSNLQGARRNEQFF	TGTGCCAGCAGTAACCTACAGGGGGCGAGGAGGAATGAGCAGTTCTTC